This T cell receptor (beta chain) is from a study of T cell responses to AZD1222 COVID-19 vaccine. Measured with immunoSEQ multiplex PCR; TCRdb has only the in-frame clones, and not every one. The table shows roughly 25,000 clones, with around 86% occurring only once. Comments on this clone: Its specificity is not known.

Per germline, CDR1 KGHDR and CDR2 SFDVKD. Trimming took off 1 base at V and 3 bases at J, with 15 bases between the two ends. CDR3 length: 17 residues. Overall study findings and caveats: There were repertoire samples only from the period after the peak T cell response. Donors were largely white British and mainly female; clonal diversity was possibly underestimated. Spike-specific TCR breadth and depth rose after two AZD1222 doses. Targeting of unmutated variant regions was reportedly seen in nearly half of spike-specific TCRs.

Material: peripheral blood, obtained 28 days after the second AZD1222 dose. The chain carries TRBV24-1 and TRBJ1-5, with D possibly being TRBD1 (6 bases). This receptor was identified in an adult who received the AZD1222 COVID-19 vaccine. Written as DNA, the CDR3 is TGTGCCACCAGTGATTTCCGGCCAGGGGTCGCCAATCAGCCCCAGCATTTT. Amino acid sequence: CATSDFRPGVANQPQHF.